The text below deals with one T cell receptor (beta chain). Its antigen remains unknown. The time point was: week 23, last vaccination. All doses held 300 ug of mutant IDH1 20-mer peptide, with topical imiquimod. The data are from a study of a mutant IDH1 vaccine in newly diagnosed glioma. The assay was immunoSEQ multiplex PCR, and TCRdb's table has in-frame clones only and misses some. Counted here are 52,000 or so clones, roughly 77% occurring once; the ten biggest clones make up approximately 8%. The CDR3 is made up of 12 amino acids. V lost 4 bases and J lost 7, with 10 bases in between. The germline V gene encodes CDR1 SNHLY and CDR2 FYNNEI.

The chain recombines TRBV2 with TRBJ1-1; D remains unclear. The sequence derives from a woman aged 40 to 50 with glioma. Some clones in this sample may be carry-over from other donors' samples. The sample was PBMCs, taken from a glioma patient whose treatment included an IDH1 peptide vaccine. The CDR3 nucleotides are TGTGCCAGCAGTGGGGCCAAGGTTGAAGCTTTCTTT. Its translation is CASSGAKVEAFF.